This is a list of T cell receptor beta chains from one sample in a study of blood T cell repertoires in COVID-19. The data were produced by immunoSEQ multiplex PCR, yet TCRdb's version contains in-frame clones alone and is incomplete. The data show about 33,000 clones, about 88% seen once. The sample was peripheral blood. These receptor sequences come from a human donor in a cohort sampled during active COVID-19. The CDR3 runs from the conserved cysteine through the conserved F or W. Fields, in order: V gene, CDR3 length, J gene, D gene, clone size, CDR3 protein, CDR3 DNA. D genes are given only for firm matches. Clone size is not always given. Where it is, it says once, few, many or a class for expanded clones.

v_gene: TRBV6-5
len: 15
j_gene: TRBJ1-4
d_gene: .
abundance: .
CDR3aa: CASSYGGYGNEKLFF
CDR3nt: TGTGCCAGCAGTTACGGCGGGTACGGGAATGAAAAACTGTTTTTT

v_gene: TRBV7-9
len: 15
j_gene: TRBJ2-5
d_gene: .
abundance: once
CDR3aa: CASSLAVQGGETQYF
CDR3nt: TGTGCCAGCAGCTTAGCGGTGCAGGGTGGAGAGACCCAGTACTTC

v_gene: TRBV6-2/TRBV6-3
len: 15
j_gene: TRBJ1-5
d_gene: TRBD1
abundance: .
CDR3aa: CASSYAGQSNQPQHF
CDR3nt: TGTGCCAGCAGTTACGCGGGACAGAGCAATCAGCCCCAGCATTTT

v_gene: TRBV19
len: 15
j_gene: TRBJ1-6
d_gene: .
abundance: .
CDR3aa: CASSIGGLENSPLHF
CDR3nt: TGTGCCAGTAGTATCGGGGGGCTGGAAAATTCACCCCTCCACTTT

v_gene: TRBV28
len: 18
j_gene: TRBJ2-3
d_gene: TRBD2
abundance: .
CDR3aa: CASSLFGTSGGGSDTQYF
CDR3nt: TGTGCCAGCAGTTTATTCGGGACTAGCGGGGGGGGCTCAGATACGCAGTATTTT

v_gene: TRBV2
len: 13
j_gene: TRBJ2-7
d_gene: TRBD2
abundance: .
CDR3aa: CASGAGAPYEQYF
CDR3nt: TGTGCCAGTGGAGCGGGGGCCCCCTACGAGCAGTACTTC

v_gene: TRBV2
len: 19
j_gene: TRBJ1-4
d_gene: .
abundance: .
CDR3aa: CASMEYRQVGFATNEKLFF
CDR3nt: TGTGCCAGCATGGAGTACAGACAGGTCGGCTTTGCAACTAATGAAAAACTGTTTTTT

v_gene: TRBV29-1
len: 12
j_gene: TRBJ2-7
d_gene: .
abundance: .
CDR3aa: CSVGGQSYEQYF
CDR3nt: TGCAGCGTTGGAGGACAGTCCTACGAGCAGTACTTC

v_gene: TRBV27
len: 16
j_gene: TRBJ1-5
d_gene: TRBD1
abundance: .
CDR3aa: CASSSFTGGKDQPQHF
CDR3nt: TGTGCCAGCAGTTCTTTTACAGGGGGCAAAGATCAGCCCCAGCATTTT

v_gene: TRBV27
len: 15
j_gene: TRBJ2-5
d_gene: .
abundance: .
CDR3aa: CASSTTNSIQETQYF
CDR3nt: TGTGCCAGCAGTACCACCAACAGTATCCAAGAGACCCAGTACTTC

v_gene: TRBV7-9
len: 13
j_gene: TRBJ2-5
d_gene: .
abundance: .
CDR3aa: CASRLTEQETQYF
CDR3nt: TGTGCCAGCAGATTGACAGAACAAGAGACCCAGTACTTC

v_gene: TRBV18
len: 12
j_gene: TRBJ2-2
d_gene: .
abundance: .
CDR3aa: CASSWPAGELFF
CDR3nt: TGTGCCAGCTCCTGGCCCGCCGGGGAGCTGTTTTTT

v_gene: TRBV19
len: 15
j_gene: TRBJ2-1
d_gene: TRBD2
abundance: .
CDR3aa: CASSMSSGGYNEQFF
CDR3nt: TGTGCCAGTAGTATGTCTAGCGGGGGTTACAATGAGCAGTTCTTC

v_gene: TRBV7-2
len: 16
j_gene: TRBJ2-2
d_gene: TRBD2
abundance: .
CDR3aa: CASSYELAGRTGELFF
CDR3nt: TGTGCCAGCAGCTACGAACTAGCGGGACGGACCGGGGAGCTGTTTTTT

v_gene: TRBV28
len: 14
j_gene: TRBJ2-1
d_gene: TRBD1
abundance: .
CDR3aa: CASTRTGLYNEQFF
CDR3nt: TGTGCCAGCACCCGGACAGGGCTATACAATGAGCAGTTCTTC

v_gene: TRBV2
len: 14
j_gene: TRBJ2-3
d_gene: TRBD2
abundance: .
CDR3aa: CASSLTSGTDTQYF
CDR3nt: TGTGCCAGCAGCCTGACTAGCGGCACAGATACGCAGTATTTT

v_gene: TRBV18
len: 15
j_gene: TRBJ1-4
d_gene: .
abundance: .
CDR3aa: CASSQFYGTNEKLFF
CDR3nt: TGTGCCAGCTCACAGTTCTACGGAACTAATGAAAAACTGTTTTTT

v_gene: TRBV7-9
len: 17
j_gene: TRBJ2-1
d_gene: TRBD2
abundance: once
CDR3aa: CASSSALLAGRHNEQFF
CDR3nt: TGTGCCAGCAGCTCAGCCCTACTAGCGGGTAGACACAATGAGCAGTTCTTC

v_gene: TRBV7-9
len: 15
j_gene: TRBJ2-3
d_gene: TRBD2
abundance: .
CDR3aa: CASSLDRLAGNTQYF
CDR3nt: TGTGCCAGCAGCTTAGATCGCCTAGCGGGCAATACGCAGTATTTT

v_gene: TRBV7-7
len: 16
j_gene: TRBJ2-5
d_gene: TRBD1
abundance: .
CDR3aa: CASSLSGQGPGETQYF
CDR3nt: TGTGCTAGCAGCTTAAGTGGACAGGGGCCTGGGGAGACCCAGTACTTC

v_gene: TRBV5-1
len: 14
j_gene: TRBJ2-1
d_gene: .
abundance: .
CDR3aa: CASRAGPLSTEQFF
CDR3nt: TGCGCCAGCAGGGCGGGACCGCTAAGTACCGAGCAGTTCTTC

v_gene: TRBV11-2
len: 15
j_gene: TRBJ2-4
d_gene: TRBD1
abundance: .
CDR3aa: CASSSWTGSKNIQYF
CDR3nt: TGTGCCAGCAGCTCCTGGACAGGAAGTAAAAACATTCAGTACTTC

v_gene: TRBV6-4
len: 13
j_gene: TRBJ1-1
d_gene: .
abundance: .
CDR3aa: CASSSEGNTEAFF
CDR3nt: TGTGCCAGCAGCTCGGAGGGGAACACTGAAGCTTTCTTT

v_gene: TRBV19
len: 16
j_gene: TRBJ2-3
d_gene: .
abundance: .
CDR3aa: CASSLPTGLTGDTQYF
CDR3nt: TGTGCCAGTAGTCTCCCGACAGGATTGACGGGGGATACGCAGTATTTT

v_gene: TRBV19
len: 18
j_gene: TRBJ1-3
d_gene: TRBD1
abundance: .
CDR3aa: CASSSNPGQRFSGNTIYF
CDR3nt: TGTGCCAGTAGCTCAAATCCGGGACAGCGATTCTCTGGAAACACCATATATTTT

v_gene: TRBV5-1
len: 15
j_gene: TRBJ2-5
d_gene: .
abundance: .
CDR3aa: CASSLAGGLGQTQYF
CDR3nt: TGCGCCAGCAGCTTGGCCGGGGGGCTAGGGCAAACCCAGTACTTC

v_gene: TRBV4-1
len: 14
j_gene: TRBJ2-5
d_gene: .
abundance: .
CDR3aa: CASSQVRGWETQYF
CDR3nt: TGCGCCAGCAGCCAAGTCCGGGGGTGGGAGACCCAGTACTTC

v_gene: TRBV6-1
len: 16
j_gene: TRBJ2-7
d_gene: TRBD1
abundance: .
CDR3aa: CASSAHGTGTSYEQYF
CDR3nt: TGTGCCAGCAGTGCCCATGGGACAGGGACTTCCTACGAGCAGTACTTC

v_gene: TRBV5-1
len: 15
j_gene: TRBJ1-1
d_gene: .
abundance: .
CDR3aa: CASSLAPGQYTEAFF
CDR3nt: TGCGCCAGCAGCTTGGCCCCCGGACAGTACACTGAAGCTTTCTTT

v_gene: TRBV19
len: 15
j_gene: TRBJ1-6
d_gene: .
abundance: .
CDR3aa: CASTPAPRVDSPLHF
CDR3nt: TGTGCCAGTACCCCGGCCCCCAGGGTGGATTCACCCCTCCACTTT

v_gene: TRBV9
len: 15
j_gene: TRBJ2-7
d_gene: TRBD1
abundance: .
CDR3aa: CASSNPGTGIYEQYF
CDR3nt: TGTGCCAGCAGCAACCCCGGGACAGGGATTTACGAGCAGTACTTC

v_gene: TRBV15
len: 15
j_gene: TRBJ2-5
d_gene: TRBD2
abundance: .
CDR3aa: CATSRGSGGQETQYF
CDR3nt: TGTGCCACCAGCAGAGGAAGCGGGGGCCAAGAGACCCAGTACTTC

v_gene: TRBV3-1/TRBV3-2
len: 14
j_gene: TRBJ1-1
d_gene: TRBD1
abundance: .
CDR3aa: CASSRGTGNTEAFF
CDR3nt: TGTGCCAGCAGCCGCGGGACAGGGAACACTGAAGCTTTCTTT

v_gene: TRBV11-2
len: 17
j_gene: TRBJ2-1
d_gene: .
abundance: .
CDR3aa: CASSQRRTGLAGYEQFF
CDR3nt: TGTGCCAGCAGCCAGAGGAGGACAGGCCTTGCGGGGTATGAGCAGTTCTTC

v_gene: TRBV25-1
len: 13
j_gene: TRBJ2-5
d_gene: .
abundance: once
CDR3aa: CASSESGSETQYF
CDR3nt: TGTGCCAGCAGTGAATCAGGGTCAGAGACCCAGTACTTC

v_gene: TRBV9
len: 12
j_gene: TRBJ2-7
d_gene: .
abundance: .
CDR3aa: CASSPFRGEQYF
CDR3nt: TGTGCCAGCAGCCCTTTCCGGGGAGAGCAGTACTTC

v_gene: TRBV3-1/TRBV3-2
len: 13
j_gene: TRBJ1-5
d_gene: .
abundance: .
CDR3aa: CASSPGSNQPQHF
CDR3nt: TGTGCCAGCAGCCCCGGGTCGAATCAGCCCCAGCATTTT

v_gene: TRBV13
len: 13
j_gene: TRBJ1-1
d_gene: TRBD1
abundance: .
CDR3aa: CASSFVQGVEAFF
CDR3nt: TGTGCCAGCAGCTTCGTACAGGGGGTTGAAGCTTTCTTT

v_gene: TRBV4-1
len: 20
j_gene: TRBJ2-3
d_gene: TRBD2
abundance: .
CDR3aa: CASSQDPRLAGGRAQYTQYF
CDR3nt: TGCGCCAGCAGCCAAGATCCTAGACTAGCGGGGGGGCGGGCCCAGTATACGCAGTATTTT

v_gene: TRBV19
len: 15
j_gene: TRBJ1-3
d_gene: .
abundance: .
CDR3aa: CASSIYAGSGNTIYF
CDR3nt: TGTGCCAGTAGTATCTACGCAGGCTCTGGAAACACCATATATTTT

v_gene: TRBV12-3/TRBV12-4
len: 13
j_gene: TRBJ2-7
d_gene: TRBD1
abundance: .
CDR3aa: CASSFGQGYEQYF
CDR3nt: TGTGCCAGCAGTTTCGGACAGGGCTACGAGCAGTACTTC

v_gene: TRBV13
len: 16
j_gene: TRBJ2-3
d_gene: .
abundance: .
CDR3aa: CASSSVTGTSTDTQYF
CDR3nt: TGTGCCAGCAGCTCCGTGACAGGAACTAGCACAGATACGCAGTATTTT

v_gene: TRBV4-1
len: 13
j_gene: TRBJ1-2
d_gene: .
abundance: .
CDR3aa: CASSLRGIYGYTF
CDR3nt: TGCGCCAGCAGCCTCAGGGGAATCTATGGCTACACCTTC

v_gene: TRBV27
len: 12
j_gene: TRBJ1-1
d_gene: .
abundance: .
CDR3aa: CASGHRLTEAFF
CDR3nt: TGTGCCAGCGGCCACAGGTTAACTGAAGCTTTCTTT

v_gene: TRBV5-1
len: 15
j_gene: TRBJ2-5
d_gene: .
abundance: .
CDR3aa: CASSLQPSSRETQYF
CDR3nt: TGCGCCAGCAGCTTGCAGCCGAGCTCTAGAGAGACCCAGTACTTC

v_gene: TRBV19
len: 12
j_gene: TRBJ1-1
d_gene: .
abundance: .
CDR3aa: CATALGHLEAFF
CDR3nt: TGTGCCACCGCGTTGGGACACCTTGAGGCTTTCTTT

v_gene: TRBV2
len: 15
j_gene: TRBJ2-3
d_gene: TRBD1
abundance: .
CDR3aa: CASGGTGGGTDTQYF
CDR3nt: TGTGCCAGCGGGGGGACAGGGGGCGGCACAGATACGCAGTATTTT

v_gene: TRBV4-2
len: 17
j_gene: TRBJ2-1
d_gene: TRBD1
abundance: .
CDR3aa: CASSQRGGGTGVDEQFF
CDR3nt: TGTGCCAGCAGCCAACGCGGAGGCGGGACAGGGGTAGATGAGCAGTTCTTC

v_gene: TRBV5-8
len: 15
j_gene: TRBJ2-1
d_gene: .
abundance: .
CDR3aa: CASSRVSGFHNEQFF
CDR3nt: TGTGCCAGCAGTCGAGTATCAGGGTTCCACAATGAGCAGTTCTTC

v_gene: TRBV19
len: 14
j_gene: TRBJ1-6
d_gene: .
abundance: .
CDR3aa: CASSQGTHNSPLHF
CDR3nt: TGTGCCAGTAGCCAGGGGACCCATAATTCACCCCTCCACTTT

v_gene: TRBV7-9
len: 15
j_gene: TRBJ1-6
d_gene: TRBD1
abundance: .
CDR3aa: CASSLGQGPNSPLHF
CDR3nt: TGTGCCAGCAGCCTAGGACAGGGCCCTAATTCACCCCTCCACTTT

v_gene: TRBV9
len: 14
j_gene: TRBJ2-7
d_gene: .
abundance: .
CDR3aa: CPSPSGFRFYEQYF
CDR3nt: TGTCCGTCCCCCTCGGGGTTCAGGTTCTACGAGCAGTACTTC

v_gene: TRBV6-5
len: 14
j_gene: TRBJ2-5
d_gene: .
abundance: .
CDR3aa: CASSPRGVGETQYF
CDR3nt: TGTGCCAGCAGCCCCAGGGGGGTGGGAGAGACCCAGTACTTC

v_gene: TRBV24-1
len: 15
j_gene: TRBJ2-5
d_gene: TRBD2
abundance: .
CDR3aa: CATSASAGGSETQYF
CDR3nt: TGTGCCACCAGTGCTTCAGCGGGGGGCTCCGAGACCCAGTACTTC